This is a list of T cell receptor beta chains from one sample in a study of cytomegalovirus exposure and HLA in healthy donors. Clones were read by immunoSEQ multiplex PCR, and TCRdb kept only the in-frame ones, dropping some. The sample lists roughly 180,000 clones; approximately 81% were seen once. The sequencing sample was made of PBMCs. The receptors were sampled from a boy between 10 and 17 years old in good health and CMV-seronegative. Both conserved end residues are part of each CDR3. A D gene is named only where the DNA matches it firmly. Clone size is shown for a subset of rows, as once, few, many or a class of expanded clone.

TRBJ2-3 | TRBV25-1 | . | . | TGTGCCAGCAGTGAAAGGCAGGGCACAGATACGCAGTATTTT | CASSERQGTDTQYF
TRBJ1-4 | TRBV4-1 | many | TRBD1 | TGCGCCAGCAGCCTTTCCCCACAGGGGCGGTATGAAAAACTGTTTTTT | CASSLSPQGRYEKLFF
TRBJ2-1 | TRBV9 | . | TRBD2 | TGTGCCAGTTTAGCGGGAGTATCCGGCAATGAGCAGTTCTTC | CASLAGVSGNEQFF
TRBJ2-3 | TRBV2 | . | . | TGTGCCAGCAGTCCTTATTTAAGCCGGTACACAGATACGCAGTATTTT | CASSPYLSRYTDTQYF
TRBJ1-3 | TRBV19 | . | . | TGTGCCAGTAGCCTGGACAAAGACCTCTCTGGAAACACCATATATTTT | CASSLDKDLSGNTIYF
TRBJ1-1 | TRBV4-2 | . | . | TGTGCCAGCAGCCAAGAGACTTTAAGTAACACTGAAGCTTTCTTT | CASSQETLSNTEAFF
TRBJ1-1 | TRBV18 | . | . | TGTGCCAGCTCGCTGCGGAACACTGAAGCTTTCTTT | CASSLRNTEAFF
TRBJ1-5 | TRBV28 | . | . | TGTGCCAGCAGTTTAAGGAGCCAAAAACAGCCCCAGCATTTT | CASSLRSQKQPQHF
TRBJ2-5 | TRBV2 | once | . | TGTGCCAGCAGTGAATGGCAGAAAGAGACCCAGTACTTC | CASSEWQKETQYF
TRBJ2-1 | TRBV9 | . | . | TGTGCCAGCAGCCTTGGCGGGTATGGGTACAATGAGCAGTTCTTC | CASSLGGYGYNEQFF
TRBJ2-7 | TRBV6-1 | . | . | TGTGCCAGCAGCCAAGAGGAGAAAAGCTCCTACGAGCAGTACTTC | CASSQEEKSSYEQYF